This T cell receptor (beta chain) was sequenced for a study of Graves' ophthalmopathy and Graves' hyperthyroidism. Amplification from RNA transcripts yielded the TCR beta CDR3 regions. Second-round multiplex PCR came after a first-round RT-PCR that employed HTBI primers. From the multiplex PCR reads, TCRdb called clonotypes with MiXCR, one entry per CDR3 protein. The sample holds about 550,000 distinct CDR3 sequences, roughly 40% seen once. This clonotype has a count of ten or more. This TCR was sampled from an adult man with Graves' hyperthyroidism. The sequenced material came from peripheral blood or thyroid tissue (not recorded which).

For the CDR3, the DNA is TGTGCCAGCAGCTGGGGACAGGGTGGGTATGGCTACACCTTC. Its protein product is CASSWGQGGYGYTF. The V and J genes are TRBV5-4 and TRBJ1-2, with TRBD1 matching over 9 bases. V lost 3 bases to trimming and J lost 5 bases; unmatched junction nucleotides: 5. This CDR3 has 14 amino acids. Germline V lookup: CDR1 SGHNT, CDR2 YYREEE (reference sequence). The complete variable domain, with remaining parts taken from reference TRBV5-4 and TRBJ1-2, reads ETGVTQSPTHLIKTRGQQVTLRCSSQSGHNTVSWYQQALGQGPQFIFQYYREEENGRGNFPPRFSGLQFPNYSSELNVNALELDDSALYLCASSWGQGGYGYTFGSGTRLTVV.